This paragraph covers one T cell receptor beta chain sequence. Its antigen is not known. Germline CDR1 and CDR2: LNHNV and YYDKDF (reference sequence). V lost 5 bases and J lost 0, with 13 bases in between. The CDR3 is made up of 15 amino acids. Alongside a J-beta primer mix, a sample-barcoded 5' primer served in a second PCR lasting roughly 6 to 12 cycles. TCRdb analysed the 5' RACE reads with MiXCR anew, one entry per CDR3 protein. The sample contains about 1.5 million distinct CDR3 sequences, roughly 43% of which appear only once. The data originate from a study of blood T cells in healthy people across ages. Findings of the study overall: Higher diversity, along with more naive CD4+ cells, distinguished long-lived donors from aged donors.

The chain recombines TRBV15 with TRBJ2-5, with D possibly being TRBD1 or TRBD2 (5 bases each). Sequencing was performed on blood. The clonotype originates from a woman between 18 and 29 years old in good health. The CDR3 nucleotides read TGTGCCACCAGCTCCCGGGACCGCGACCAAGAGACCCAGTACTTC. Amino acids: CATSSRDRDQETQYF.